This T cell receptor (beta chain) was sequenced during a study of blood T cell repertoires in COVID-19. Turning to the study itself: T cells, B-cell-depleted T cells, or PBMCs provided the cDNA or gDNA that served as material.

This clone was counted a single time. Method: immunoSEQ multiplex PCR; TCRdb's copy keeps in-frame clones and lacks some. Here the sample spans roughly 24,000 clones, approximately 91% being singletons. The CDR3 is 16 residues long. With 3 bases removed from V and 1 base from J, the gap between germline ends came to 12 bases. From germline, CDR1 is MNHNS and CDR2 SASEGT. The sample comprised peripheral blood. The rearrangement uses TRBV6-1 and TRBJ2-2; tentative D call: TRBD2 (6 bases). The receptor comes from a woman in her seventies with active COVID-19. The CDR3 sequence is CASSDTWRGNTGELFF. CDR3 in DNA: TGTGCCAGCAGTGATACGTGGCGGGGGAACACCGGGGAGCTGTTTTTT.